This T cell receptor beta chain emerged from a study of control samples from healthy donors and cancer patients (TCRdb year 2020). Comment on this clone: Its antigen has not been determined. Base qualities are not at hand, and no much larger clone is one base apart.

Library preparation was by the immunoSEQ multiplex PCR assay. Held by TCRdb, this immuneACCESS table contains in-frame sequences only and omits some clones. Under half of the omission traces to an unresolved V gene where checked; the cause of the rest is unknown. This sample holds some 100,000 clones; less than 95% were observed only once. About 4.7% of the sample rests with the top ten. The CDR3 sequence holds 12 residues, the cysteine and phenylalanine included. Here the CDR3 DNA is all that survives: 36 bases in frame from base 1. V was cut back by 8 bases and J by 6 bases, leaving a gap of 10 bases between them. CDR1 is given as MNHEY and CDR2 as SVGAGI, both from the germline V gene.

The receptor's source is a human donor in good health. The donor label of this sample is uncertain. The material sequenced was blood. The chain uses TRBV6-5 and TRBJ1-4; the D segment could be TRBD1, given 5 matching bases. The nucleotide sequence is TGTGCCAGCTCGGGGGGAGATGAAAAACTGTTTTTT. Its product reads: CASSGGDEKLFF.